The source of this T cell receptor (beta chain) is a study of neurological immune-mediated disorders. As healthy controls, volunteers from a blood bank in Maryland, USA, were used. This clonotype was picked up many times. This CDR3 contains 14 residues. Germline CDR1 SGHAT, CDR2 FQDESV (reference sequence). Trimming stripped 4 bases from V and 4 bases from J, with 13 bases between. By 5'RACE with 10-nucleotide random UMIs, the cDNA was made. Whenever a sequencing run was performed, it yielded over 190 million TCR-beta sequences from 15-18 subjects. TCRdb re-analysed the 5' RACE reads in MiXCR, keeping a single row per CDR3 protein. This table has 25,000 to 35,000 distinct CDR3 sequences, 4% appearing once.

The V and J genes are TRBV11-1 and TRBJ2-5; D not resolved. Sequenced material: CD4+ T cells from blood. The receptor was isolated from a woman in her thirties or forties in good health. DNA for the CDR3: TGTGCCAGCAGCTCGGACGGACGAGCAGAGACCCAGTACTTC. It encodes CASSSDGRAETQYF.